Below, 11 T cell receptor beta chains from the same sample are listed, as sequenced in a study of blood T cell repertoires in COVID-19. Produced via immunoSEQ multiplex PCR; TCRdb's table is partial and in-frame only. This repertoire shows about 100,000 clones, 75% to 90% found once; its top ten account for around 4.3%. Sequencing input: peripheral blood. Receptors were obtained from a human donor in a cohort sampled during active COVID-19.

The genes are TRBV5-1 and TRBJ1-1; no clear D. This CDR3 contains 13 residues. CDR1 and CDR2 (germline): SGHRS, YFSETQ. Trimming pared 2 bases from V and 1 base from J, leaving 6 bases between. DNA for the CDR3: TGCGCCAGCAGCTTTCAGTGGAACACTGAAGCTTTCTTT. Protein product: CASSFQWNTEAFF.

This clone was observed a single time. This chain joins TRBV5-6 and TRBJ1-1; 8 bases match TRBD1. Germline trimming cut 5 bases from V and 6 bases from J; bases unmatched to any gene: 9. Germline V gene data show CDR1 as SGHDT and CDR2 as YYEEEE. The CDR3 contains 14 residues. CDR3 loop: CASSPGQGRSEAFF. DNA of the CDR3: TGTGCCAGCAGTCCTGGACAGGGAAGGTCTGAAGCTTTCTTT.

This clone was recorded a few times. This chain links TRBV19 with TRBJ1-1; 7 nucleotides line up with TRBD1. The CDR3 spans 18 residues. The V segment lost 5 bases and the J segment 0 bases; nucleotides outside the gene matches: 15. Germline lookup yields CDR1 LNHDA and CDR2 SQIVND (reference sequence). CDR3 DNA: TGTGCCAGTAGTCCCCATCCCCCCCCACAGGGGTTGAACACTGAAGCTTTCTTT. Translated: CASSPHPPPQGLNTEAFF.

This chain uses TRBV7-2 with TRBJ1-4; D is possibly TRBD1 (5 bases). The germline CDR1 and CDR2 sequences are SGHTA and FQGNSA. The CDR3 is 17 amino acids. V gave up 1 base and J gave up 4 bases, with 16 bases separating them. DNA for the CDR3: TGTGCCAGCAGCTTAGAATTTGGTGGGGCAGTTAATGAAAAACTGTTTTTT. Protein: CASSLEFGGAVNEKLFF.

CDR3 sequence reads: CASSELAGAVDTQYF. Here the CDR3 DNA reads TGTGCCAGCAGTGAACTAGCGGGGGCTGTAGATACGCAGTATTTT. The genes are TRBV6-1 and TRBJ2-3, with 10 nucleotides matching TRBD2. Germline CDR1 reads MNHNS; CDR2 reads SASEGT. CDR3 size: 15 residues. After removal of 2 bases from V and 5 bases from J, the junction contained 4 bases not matched to a gene.

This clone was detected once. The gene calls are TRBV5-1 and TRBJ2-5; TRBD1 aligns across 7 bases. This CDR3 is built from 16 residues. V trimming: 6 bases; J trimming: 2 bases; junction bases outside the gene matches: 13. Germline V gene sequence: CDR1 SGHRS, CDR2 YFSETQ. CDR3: CASKGLSGTEQETQYF. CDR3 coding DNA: TGCGCCAGCAAGGGCTTATCCGGGACAGAGCAAGAGACCCAGTACTTC.

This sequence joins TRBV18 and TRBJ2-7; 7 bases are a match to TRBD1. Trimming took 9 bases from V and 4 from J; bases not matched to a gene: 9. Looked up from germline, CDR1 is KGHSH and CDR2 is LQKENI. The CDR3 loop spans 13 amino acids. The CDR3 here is CASSDRVGYEQYF. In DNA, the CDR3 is TGTGCCAGTTCAGACAGGGTAGGTTACGAGCAGTACTTC.

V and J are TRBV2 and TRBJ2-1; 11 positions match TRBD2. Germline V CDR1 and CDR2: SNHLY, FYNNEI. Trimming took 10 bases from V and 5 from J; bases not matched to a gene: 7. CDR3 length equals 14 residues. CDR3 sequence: CAKRLAGRNNEQFF. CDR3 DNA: TGTGCCAAAAGACTAGCGGGGAGGAACAATGAGCAGTTCTTC.

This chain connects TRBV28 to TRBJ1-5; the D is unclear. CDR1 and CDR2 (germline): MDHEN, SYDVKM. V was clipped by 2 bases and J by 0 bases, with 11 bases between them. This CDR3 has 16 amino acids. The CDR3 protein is CASSLRGSFSNQPQHF. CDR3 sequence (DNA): TGTGCCAGCAGTTTACGGGGTTCGTTTAGCAATCAGCCCCAGCATTTT. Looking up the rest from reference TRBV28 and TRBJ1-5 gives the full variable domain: DVKVTQSSRYLVKRTGEKVFLECVQDMDHENMFWYRQDPGLGLRLIYFSYDVKMKEKGDIPEGYSVSREKKERFSLILESASTNQTSMYLCASSLRGSFSNQPQHFGDGTRLSIL.

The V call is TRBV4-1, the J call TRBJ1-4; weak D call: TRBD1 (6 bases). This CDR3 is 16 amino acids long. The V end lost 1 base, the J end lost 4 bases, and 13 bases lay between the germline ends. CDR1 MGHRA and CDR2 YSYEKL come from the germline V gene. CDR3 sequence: CASSQVGAGFNEKLFF. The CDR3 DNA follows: TGCGCCAGCAGCCAAGTGGGGGCAGGGTTTAATGAAAAACTGTTTTTT.

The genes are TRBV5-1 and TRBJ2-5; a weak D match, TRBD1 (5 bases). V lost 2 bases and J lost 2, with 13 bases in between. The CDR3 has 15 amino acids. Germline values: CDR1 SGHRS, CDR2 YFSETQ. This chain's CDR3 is CASSLTRVGQETQYF. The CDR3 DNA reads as TGCGCCAGCAGCTTAACCAGGGTAGGGCAAGAGACCCAGTACTTC.